A single sample gave rise to the 3 T cell receptor beta chains below, sequenced in a study of T cell responses to AZD1222 COVID-19 vaccine. Measured with immunoSEQ multiplex PCR; TCRdb has only the in-frame clones, and not every one. The data hold around 160,000 clones, with around 83% observed a single time. The material sequenced was peripheral blood, taken on day 0 of MenACWY control vaccination. The receptors originated from an adult in good health.

The CDR3 region is CASSFGFQPQHF. The CDR3 DNA sequence: TGTGCCAGCAGCTTTGGGTTTCAGCCCCAGCATTTT. The rearrangement links TRBV5-5 to TRBJ1-5; no reliable D call. Germline loops: CDR1 SGHKS, CDR2 YYEKEE (reference sequence). This CDR3 is 12 amino acids long. With 2 bases removed from V and 6 bases from J, the gap between germline ends came to 6 bases.

The rearrangement uses TRBV5-1 and TRBJ1-2; TRBD1 aligns across 11 bases. The CDR3 spans 13 residues. Germline values: CDR1 SGHRS, CDR2 YFSETQ. The V gene end was trimmed by 4 bases and the J gene end by 7 bases; junction bases not matched to a gene: 3. CDR3 bases: TGCGCCAGCAGCGCGGGACAGGGGGTTGGCTACACCTTC. Protein sequence: CASSAGQGVGYTF.

This chain uses TRBV15 with TRBJ1-5, with D unclear. Germline-derived CDR1 and CDR2 are LNHNV and YYDKDF (reference sequence). V lost 0 bases, J lost 4 bases, and 13 bases lay in between. The CDR3 consists of 16 residues. The CDR3 protein is CATSRDLLGGNQPQHF. The CDR3 nucleotides read TGTGCCACCAGCAGAGATCTCTTGGGCGGAAATCAGCCCCAGCATTTT.